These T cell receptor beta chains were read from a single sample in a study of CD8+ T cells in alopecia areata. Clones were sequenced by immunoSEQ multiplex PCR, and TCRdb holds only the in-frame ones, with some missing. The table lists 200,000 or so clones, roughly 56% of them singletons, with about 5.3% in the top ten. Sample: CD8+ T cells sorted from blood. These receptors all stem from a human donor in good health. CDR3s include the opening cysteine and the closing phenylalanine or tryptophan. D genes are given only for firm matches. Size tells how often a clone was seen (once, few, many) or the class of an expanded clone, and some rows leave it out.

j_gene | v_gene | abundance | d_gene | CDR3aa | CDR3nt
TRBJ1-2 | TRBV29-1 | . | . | CSVTHDGTFGYTF | TGCAGCGTTACCCACGACGGGACTTTCGGCTACACCTTC
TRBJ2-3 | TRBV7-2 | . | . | CASSLSGSIADTQYF | TGTGCCAGCAGCCTTAGCGGATCTATTGCAGATACGCAGTATTTT
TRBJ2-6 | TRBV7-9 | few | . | CASSPEGTGANVLTF | TGTGCCAGCAGCCCTGAAGGGACTGGGGCCAACGTCCTGACTTTC
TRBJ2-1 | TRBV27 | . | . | CASSFGLQFNNEQFF | TGTGCCAGCAGTTTTGGACTCCAGTTCAACAATGAGCAGTTCTTC
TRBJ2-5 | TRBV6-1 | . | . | CATQGQETQYF | TGTGCCACCCAAGGACAAGAGACCCAGTACTTC
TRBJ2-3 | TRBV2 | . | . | CASDTDLNTQYF | TGTGCCAGTGACACGGATTTAAATACGCAGTATTTT
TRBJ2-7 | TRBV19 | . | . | CASSPGPTGSYEQYF | TGTGCCAGTAGTCCCGGGCCAACCGGGTCCTACGAGCAGTACTTC
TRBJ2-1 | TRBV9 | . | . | CASSVYGSKNEQFF | TGTGCCAGCAGCGTATACGGCAGCAAAAATGAGCAGTTCTTC
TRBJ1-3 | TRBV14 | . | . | CASSQFSGNTIYF | TGTGCCAGCAGCCAATTCTCTGGAAACACCATATATTTT
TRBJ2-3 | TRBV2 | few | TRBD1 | CASSGTGTDTQYF | TGTGCCAGCAGTGGGACAGGGACAGATACGCAGTATTTT
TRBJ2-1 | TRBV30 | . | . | CAWSVMEYNEQFF | TGTGCCTGGAGTGTAATGGAATACAATGAGCAGTTCTTC
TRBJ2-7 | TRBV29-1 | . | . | CSVAPRGRNYEQYF | TGCAGCGTTGCCCCCCGGGGGCGCAACTACGAGCAGTACTTC
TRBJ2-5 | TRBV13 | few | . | CASILSIAGETQYF | TGTGCCAGCATCCTATCAATCGCGGGAGAGACCCAGTACTTC
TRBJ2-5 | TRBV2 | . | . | CASMGYQETQYF | TGTGCCAGCATGGGGTACCAAGAGACCCAGTACTTC
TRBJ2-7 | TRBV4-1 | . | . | CASSTAPAYEQYF | TGCGCCAGCAGCACGGCCCCCGCCTACGAGCAGTACTTC
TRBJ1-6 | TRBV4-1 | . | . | CASSPTVFGSPLHF | TGCGCCAGCAGCCCTACAGTTTTCGGTTCACCCCTCCACTTT
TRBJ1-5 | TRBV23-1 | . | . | CASSRLVAGPSGQPQHF | TGCGCCAGCAGTCGCCTAGTGGCAGGGCCTTCAGGTCAGCCCCAGCATTTT
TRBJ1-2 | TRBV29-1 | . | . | CSVDQQGHGYTF | TGCAGCGTTGATCAACAGGGACATGGCTACACCTTC
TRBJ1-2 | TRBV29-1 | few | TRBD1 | CSVENGTEFNYTF | TGCAGCGTTGAAAATGGGACAGAATTCAACTACACCTTC